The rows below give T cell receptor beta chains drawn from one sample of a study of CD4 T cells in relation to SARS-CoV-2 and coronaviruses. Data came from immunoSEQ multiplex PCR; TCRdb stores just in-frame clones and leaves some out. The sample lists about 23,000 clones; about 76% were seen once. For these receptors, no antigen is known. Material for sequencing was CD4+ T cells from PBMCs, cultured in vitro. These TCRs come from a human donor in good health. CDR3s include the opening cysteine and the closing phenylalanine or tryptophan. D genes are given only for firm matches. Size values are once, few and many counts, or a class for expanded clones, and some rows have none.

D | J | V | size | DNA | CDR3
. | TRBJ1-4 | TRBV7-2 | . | TGTGCCAGCAGCCCAAGGGTGACTCAGAGTGAAAAACTGTTTTTT | CASSPRVTQSEKLFF
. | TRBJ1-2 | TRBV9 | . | TGTGCCAGCAGCCAGAACGGGGCTGGTGGCTACACCTTC | CASSQNGAGGYTF
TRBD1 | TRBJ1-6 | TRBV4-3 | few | TGCGCCAGCAGCCAAGGACAGGGTGAGGGTTCACCCCTCCACTTT | CASSQGQGEGSPLHF
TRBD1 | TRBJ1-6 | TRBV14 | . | TGTGCCAGCAGCCTAGGGACAGGGGACTGGGGTTCACCCCTCCACTTT | CASSLGTGDWGSPLHF
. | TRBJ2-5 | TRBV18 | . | TGTGCCAGCTCATGGGACCAAGAGACCCAGTACTTC | CASSWDQETQYF
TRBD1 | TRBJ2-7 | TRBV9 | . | TGTGCCAGCAGCGTACAGGGGGCGACTATTTCGGGCGAGCAGTACTTC | CASSVQGATISGEQYF
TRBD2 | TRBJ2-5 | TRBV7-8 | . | TGTGCCAGCAGCTTAGGGGGGACTAGCGGCCTCCAGTACTTC | CASSLGGTSGLQYF
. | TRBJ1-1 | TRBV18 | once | TGTGCCAGCTCACCACGACCACCGACAGTGAACACTGAAGCTTTCTTT | CASSPRPPTVNTEAFF
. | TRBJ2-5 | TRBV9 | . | TGTGCCAGCAGCGGATCCGGGGGTAAGGAAGGGACCCAGTACTTC | CASSGSGGKEGTQYF
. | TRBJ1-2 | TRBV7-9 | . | TGTGCCAGCAGACTGCTAAGGGGAGGAACGGGCTACACCTTC | CASRLLRGGTGYTF
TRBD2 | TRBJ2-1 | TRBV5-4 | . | TGTGCCAGCAGCCTGACTAGCGGGACGTACAATGAGCAGTTCTTC | CASSLTSGTYNEQFF
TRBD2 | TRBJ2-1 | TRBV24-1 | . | TGTGCCACCAGTGATCCGGGACTAGCAGGGACTAACAATGAGCAGTTCTTC | CATSDPGLAGTNNEQFF
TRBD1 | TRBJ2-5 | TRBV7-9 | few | TGTGCCAGCAGCTTAGGGGGACAGGTCGGAGGAGAGACCCAGTACTTC | CASSLGGQVGGETQYF
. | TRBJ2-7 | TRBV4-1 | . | TGCGCCAGCAGCCAAGATCTGGCGGCTAGCTCCTACGAGCAGTACTTC | CASSQDLAASSYEQYF
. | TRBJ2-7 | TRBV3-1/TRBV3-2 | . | TGTGCCAGCAGCCTTCCTTTTCCAGGGGTCTACGAGCAGTACTTC | CASSLPFPGVYEQYF
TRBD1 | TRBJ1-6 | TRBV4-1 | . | TGCGCCAGTAGGATGGTCTGGGACAGGGAAGGATCACCCCTCCACTTT | CASRMVWDREGSPLHF
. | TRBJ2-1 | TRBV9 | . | TGTGCCAGCAGCGTAGCCGGTGAAAATAGCAATGAGCAGTTCTTC | CASSVAGENSNEQFF
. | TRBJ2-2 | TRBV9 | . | TGTGCCAGCAGCTCAAGGACGGCAGGGCGTGGAGCCGGGGAGCTGTTTTTT | CASSSRTAGRGAGELFF
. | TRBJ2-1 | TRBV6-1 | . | TGTGCCAGCAGTGGGGGTACGGCGGACCCAGTGGGGAATGAGCAGTTCTTC | CASSGGTADPVGNEQFF
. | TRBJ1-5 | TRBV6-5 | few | TGTGCCAGCAGTTACTCGAGGCCCTCCGGCGGTCAGCCCCAGCATTTT | CASSYSRPSGGQPQHF
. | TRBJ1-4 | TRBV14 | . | TGTGCCAGCAGCCAAGTAGGAGGGTACGAAAAACTGTTTTTT | CASSQVGGYEKLFF
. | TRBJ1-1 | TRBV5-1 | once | TGCGCCAGCAGCCCACAGGGGAACACTGAAGCTTTCTTT | CASSPQGNTEAFF
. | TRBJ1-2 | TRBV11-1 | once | TGTGCCAGCAGCTTAGCGCTCGGGACACCGGACTCCCCTAACTATGGCTACACCTTC | CASSLALGTPDSPNYGYTF
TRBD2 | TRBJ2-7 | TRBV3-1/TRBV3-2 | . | TGTGCCAGCAGCCAAAACCCCGGACTAGCGGGGGGCGAGCAGTACTTC | CASSQNPGLAGGEQYF
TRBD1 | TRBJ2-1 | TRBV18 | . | TGTGCCAGCTCTCAAGACAGGGGATCCTACAATGAGCAGTTCTTC | CASSQDRGSYNEQFF
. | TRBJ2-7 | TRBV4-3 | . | TGCGCCAGCAGCCAAGACAGAAACTACGAGCAGTACTTC | CASSQDRNYEQYF
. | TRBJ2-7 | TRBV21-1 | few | TGTGCCAGCAGCAAATTTCCTGCGGGACAGGTTACCTACGAGCAGTACTTC | CASSKFPAGQVTYEQYF
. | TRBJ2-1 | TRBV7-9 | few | TGTGCCAGCACCCGCCTGGCGGGAAGGGCCAATGAGCAGTTCTTC | CASTRLAGRANEQFF
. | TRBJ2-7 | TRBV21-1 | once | TGTGCCAGCAGCAACCGACATAAAACCTACGAGCAGTACTTC | CASSNRHKTYEQYF
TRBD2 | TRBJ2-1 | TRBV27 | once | TGTGCCAGCAGTCCAGCCCTAGCGGGGGGGCGGAGCTCCTACAATGAGCAGTTCTTC | CASSPALAGGRSSYNEQFF
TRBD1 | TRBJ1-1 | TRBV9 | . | TGTGCCAGCAGCTTAACAGGGGCGAACACTGAAGCTTTCTTT | CASSLTGANTEAFF
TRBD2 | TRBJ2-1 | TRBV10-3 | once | TGTGCCATCAGTGGGGGGGCTAGCGGGAACTCCTACAATGAGCAGTTCTTC | CAISGGASGNSYNEQFF
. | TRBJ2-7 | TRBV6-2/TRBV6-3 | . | TGTGCCAGCAGTTTTCGGTCAGGGGACTACTACGAGCAGTACTTC | CASSFRSGDYYEQYF
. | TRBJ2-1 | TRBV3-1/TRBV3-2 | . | TGTGCCAGCAGCCAAGGGTTTTACAATGAGCAGTTCTTC | CASSQGFYNEQFF
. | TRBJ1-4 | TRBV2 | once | TGTGCCAGCAAGAGCGGTGAGGAAAAACTGTTTTTT | CASKSGEEKLFF
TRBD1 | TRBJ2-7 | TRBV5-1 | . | TGCGCCAGCAGCTTGTCGGGACAGGGGCTCTACGAGCAGTACTTC | CASSLSGQGLYEQYF
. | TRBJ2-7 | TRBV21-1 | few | TGTGCCAGCAGCAAAGATGTAAGGGTCCCCTACGAGCAGTACTTC | CASSKDVRVPYEQYF
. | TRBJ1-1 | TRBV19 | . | TGTGCCAGTAGCGAGGGTAGAGACACTGAAGCTTTCTTT | CASSEGRDTEAFF
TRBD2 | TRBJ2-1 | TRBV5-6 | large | TGTGCCAGCAGCTCCCGGGCCACCGGGACTAGCGGCTACAATGAGCAGTTCTTC | CASSSRATGTSGYNEQFF
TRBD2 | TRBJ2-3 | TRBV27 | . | TGTGCCAGCAGCCCCGATCGGCGGGAGTTCGATACGCAGTATTTT | CASSPDRREFDTQYF
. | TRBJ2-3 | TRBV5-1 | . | TGCGCCAGCAGCACCCTCTCCGGGGGAAGCACAGATACGCAGTATTTT | CASSTLSGGSTDTQYF
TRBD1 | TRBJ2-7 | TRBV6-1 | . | TGTGCCAGCAGTGACCACCGGACAGGTGCCCCTAAAGAGCAGTACTTC | CASSDHRTGAPKEQYF
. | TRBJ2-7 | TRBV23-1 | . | TGCGCCAGCAACCCGGACAGTCTGTCCTACGAGCAGTACTTC | CASNPDSLSYEQYF
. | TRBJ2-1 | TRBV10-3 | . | TGTGCCATCAGACCCTCGGACTCCGGGAATGAGCAGTTCTTC | CAIRPSDSGNEQFF
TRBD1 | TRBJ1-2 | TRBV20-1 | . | TGCAGTGCTAGTGGCGCAGGGGGCCCTACATATGGCTACACCTTC | CSASGAGGPTYGYTF
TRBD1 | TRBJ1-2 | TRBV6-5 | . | TGTGCCAGCAGTTACTCGATTGGGACAGGGGACGGCTACACCTTC | CASSYSIGTGDGYTF
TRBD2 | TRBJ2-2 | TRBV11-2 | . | TGTGCCAGCAGCACGCGGGGGGGCTTTACCGGGGAGCTGTTTTTT | CASSTRGGFTGELFF
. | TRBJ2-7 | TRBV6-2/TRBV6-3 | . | TGTGCCAGCAGTTTTAGCGGAGCCTACGAGCAGTACTTC | CASSFSGAYEQYF
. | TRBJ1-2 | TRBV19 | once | TGTGCCAGTAGTTCACAGGGAGGTAACTATGGCTACACCTTC | CASSSQGGNYGYTF
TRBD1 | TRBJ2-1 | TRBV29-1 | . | TGCAGCGCTAGGAACCGGGACAGAAGTTTGAATGAGCAGTTCTTC | CSARNRDRSLNEQFF